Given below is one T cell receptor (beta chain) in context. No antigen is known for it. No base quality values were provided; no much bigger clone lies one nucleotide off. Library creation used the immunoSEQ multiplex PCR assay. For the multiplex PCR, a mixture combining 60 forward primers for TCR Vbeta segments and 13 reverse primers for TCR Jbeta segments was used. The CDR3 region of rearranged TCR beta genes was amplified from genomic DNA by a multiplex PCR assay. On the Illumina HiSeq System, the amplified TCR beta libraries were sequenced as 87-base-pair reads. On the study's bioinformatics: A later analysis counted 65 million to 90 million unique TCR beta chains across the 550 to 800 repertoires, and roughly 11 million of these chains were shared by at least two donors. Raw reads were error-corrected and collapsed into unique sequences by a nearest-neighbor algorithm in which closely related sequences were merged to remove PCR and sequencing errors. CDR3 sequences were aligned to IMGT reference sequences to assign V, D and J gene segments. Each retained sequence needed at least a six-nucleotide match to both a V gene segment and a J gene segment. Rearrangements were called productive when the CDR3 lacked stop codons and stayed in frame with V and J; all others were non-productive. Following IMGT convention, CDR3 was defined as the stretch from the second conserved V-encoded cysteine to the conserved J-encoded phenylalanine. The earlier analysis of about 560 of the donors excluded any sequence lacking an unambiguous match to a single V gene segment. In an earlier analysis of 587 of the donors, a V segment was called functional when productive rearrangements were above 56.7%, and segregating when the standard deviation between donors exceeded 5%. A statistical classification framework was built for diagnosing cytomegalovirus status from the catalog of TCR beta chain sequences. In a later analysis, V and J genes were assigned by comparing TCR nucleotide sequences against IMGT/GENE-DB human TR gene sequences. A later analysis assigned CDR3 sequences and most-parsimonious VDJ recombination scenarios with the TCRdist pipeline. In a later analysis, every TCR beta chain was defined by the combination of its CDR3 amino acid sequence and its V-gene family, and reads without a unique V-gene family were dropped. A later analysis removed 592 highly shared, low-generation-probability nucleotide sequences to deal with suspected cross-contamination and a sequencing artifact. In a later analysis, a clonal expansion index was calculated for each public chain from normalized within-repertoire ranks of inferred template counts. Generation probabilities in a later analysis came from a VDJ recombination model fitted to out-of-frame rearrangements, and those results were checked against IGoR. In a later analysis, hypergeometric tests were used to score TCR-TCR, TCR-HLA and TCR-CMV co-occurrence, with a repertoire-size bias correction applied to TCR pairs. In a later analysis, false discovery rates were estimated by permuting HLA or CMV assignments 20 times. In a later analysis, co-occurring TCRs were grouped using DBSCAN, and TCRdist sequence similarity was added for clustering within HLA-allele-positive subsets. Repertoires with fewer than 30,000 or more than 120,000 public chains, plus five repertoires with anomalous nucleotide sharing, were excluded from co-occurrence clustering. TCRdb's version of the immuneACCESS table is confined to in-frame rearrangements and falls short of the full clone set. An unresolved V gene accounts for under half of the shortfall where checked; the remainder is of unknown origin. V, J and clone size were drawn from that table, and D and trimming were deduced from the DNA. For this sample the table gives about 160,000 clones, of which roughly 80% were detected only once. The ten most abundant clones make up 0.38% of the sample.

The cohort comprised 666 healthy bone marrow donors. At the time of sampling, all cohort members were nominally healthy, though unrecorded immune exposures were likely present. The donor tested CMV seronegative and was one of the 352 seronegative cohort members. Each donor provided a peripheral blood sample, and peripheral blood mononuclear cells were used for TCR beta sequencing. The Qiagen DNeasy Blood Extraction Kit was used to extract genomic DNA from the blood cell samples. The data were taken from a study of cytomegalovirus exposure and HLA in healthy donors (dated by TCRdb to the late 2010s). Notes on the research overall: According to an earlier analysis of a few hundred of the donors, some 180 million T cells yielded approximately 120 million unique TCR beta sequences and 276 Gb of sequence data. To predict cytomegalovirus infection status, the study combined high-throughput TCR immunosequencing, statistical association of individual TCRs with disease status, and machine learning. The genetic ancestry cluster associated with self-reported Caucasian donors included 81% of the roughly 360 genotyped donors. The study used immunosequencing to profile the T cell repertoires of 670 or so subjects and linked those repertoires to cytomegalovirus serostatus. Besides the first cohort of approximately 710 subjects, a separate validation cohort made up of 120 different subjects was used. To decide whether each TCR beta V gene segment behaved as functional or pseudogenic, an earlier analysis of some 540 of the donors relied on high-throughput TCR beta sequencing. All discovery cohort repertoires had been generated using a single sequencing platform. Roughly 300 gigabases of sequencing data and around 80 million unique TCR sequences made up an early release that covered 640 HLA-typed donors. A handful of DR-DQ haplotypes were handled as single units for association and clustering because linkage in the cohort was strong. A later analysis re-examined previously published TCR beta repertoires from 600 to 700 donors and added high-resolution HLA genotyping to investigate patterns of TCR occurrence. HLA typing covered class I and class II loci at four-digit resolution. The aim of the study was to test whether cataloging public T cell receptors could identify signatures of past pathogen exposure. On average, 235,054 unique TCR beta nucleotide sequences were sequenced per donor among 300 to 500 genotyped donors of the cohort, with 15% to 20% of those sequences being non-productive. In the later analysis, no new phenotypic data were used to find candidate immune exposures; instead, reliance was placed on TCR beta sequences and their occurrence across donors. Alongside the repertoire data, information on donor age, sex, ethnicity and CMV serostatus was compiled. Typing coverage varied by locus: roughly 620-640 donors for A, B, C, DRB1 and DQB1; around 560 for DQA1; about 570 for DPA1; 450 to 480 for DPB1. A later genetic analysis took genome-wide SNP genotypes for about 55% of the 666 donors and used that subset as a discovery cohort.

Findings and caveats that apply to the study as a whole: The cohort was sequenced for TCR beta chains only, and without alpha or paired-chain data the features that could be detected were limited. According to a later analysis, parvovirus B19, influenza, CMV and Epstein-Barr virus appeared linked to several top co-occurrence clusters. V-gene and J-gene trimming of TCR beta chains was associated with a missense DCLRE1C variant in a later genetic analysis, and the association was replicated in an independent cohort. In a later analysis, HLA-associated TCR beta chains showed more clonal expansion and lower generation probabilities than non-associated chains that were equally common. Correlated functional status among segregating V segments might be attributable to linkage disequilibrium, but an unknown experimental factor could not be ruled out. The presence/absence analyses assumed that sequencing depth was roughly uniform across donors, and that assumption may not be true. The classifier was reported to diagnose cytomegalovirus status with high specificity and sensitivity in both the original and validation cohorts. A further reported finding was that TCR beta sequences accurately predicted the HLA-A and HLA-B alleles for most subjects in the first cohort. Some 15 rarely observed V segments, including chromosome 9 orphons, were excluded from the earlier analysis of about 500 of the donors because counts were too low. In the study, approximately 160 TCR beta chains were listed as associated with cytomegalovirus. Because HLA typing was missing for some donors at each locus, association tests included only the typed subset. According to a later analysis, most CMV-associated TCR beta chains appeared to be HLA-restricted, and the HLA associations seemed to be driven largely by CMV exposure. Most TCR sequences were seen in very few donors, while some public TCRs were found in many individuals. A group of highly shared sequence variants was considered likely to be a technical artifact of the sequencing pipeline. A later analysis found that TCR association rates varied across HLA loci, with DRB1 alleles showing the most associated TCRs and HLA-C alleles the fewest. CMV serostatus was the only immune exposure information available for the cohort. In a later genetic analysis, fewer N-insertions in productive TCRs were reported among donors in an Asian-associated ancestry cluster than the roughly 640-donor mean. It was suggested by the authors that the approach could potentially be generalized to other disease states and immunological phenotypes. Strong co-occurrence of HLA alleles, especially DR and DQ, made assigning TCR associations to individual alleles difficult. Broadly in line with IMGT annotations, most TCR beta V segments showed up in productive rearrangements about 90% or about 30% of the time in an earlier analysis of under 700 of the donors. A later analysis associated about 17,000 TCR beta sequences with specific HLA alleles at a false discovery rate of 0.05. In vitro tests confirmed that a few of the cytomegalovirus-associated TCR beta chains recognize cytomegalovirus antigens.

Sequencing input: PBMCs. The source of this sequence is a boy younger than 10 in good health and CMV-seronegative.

The DNA reads as follows: TGTGCCAGCAGCTTCAGCGGGACTTACTCCTACGAGCAGTACTTC. This sequence encodes CASSFSGTYSYEQYF. Recombination linked TRBV7-6 to TRBJ2-7; 7 bases in the middle match TRBD2. The CDR3 covers 15 residues, taking in both the cysteine and the phenylalanine. Only the CDR3 part of the read is kept: 45 bases, read in frame from the first base. Trimmed from V: 3 bases; trimmed from J: 0 bases; junction bases lacking a gene match: 5. CDR1 and CDR2, per the germline V gene, are SGHVS and FNYEAQ.